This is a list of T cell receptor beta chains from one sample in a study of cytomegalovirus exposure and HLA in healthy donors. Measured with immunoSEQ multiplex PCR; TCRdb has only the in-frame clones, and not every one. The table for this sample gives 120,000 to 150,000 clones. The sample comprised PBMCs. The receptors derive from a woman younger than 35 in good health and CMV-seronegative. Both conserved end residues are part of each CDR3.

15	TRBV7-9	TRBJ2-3	CASSRGLGVADTQYF
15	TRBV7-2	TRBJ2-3	CATASGVSSTDTQYF
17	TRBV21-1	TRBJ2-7	CASSNQGTSGFSYEQYF
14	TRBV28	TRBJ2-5	CATQSPGEGETQYF
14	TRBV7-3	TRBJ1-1	CASSSGQPNTEAFF
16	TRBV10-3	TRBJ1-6	CAISEPPGGADSPLHF
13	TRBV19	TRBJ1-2	CASMLGEANGYTF
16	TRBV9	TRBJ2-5	CASSEREGQGWETQYF
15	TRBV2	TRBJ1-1	CASRADSSLGTEAFF
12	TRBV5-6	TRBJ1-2	CASLRGGYGYTF
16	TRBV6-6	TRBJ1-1	CASSPRQGAGGTEAFF
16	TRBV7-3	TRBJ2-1	CASSLTGGSSYNEQFF
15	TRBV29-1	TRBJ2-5	CSVAPRVAFEETQYF
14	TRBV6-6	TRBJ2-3	CASTSGRNRDTQYF
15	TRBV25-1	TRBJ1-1	CASSIRDRKDTEAFF
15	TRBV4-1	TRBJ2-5	CASSRQESDRETQYF
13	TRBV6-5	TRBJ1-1	CASSYSEDTEAFF
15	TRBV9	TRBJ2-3	CASSASSGGTDTQYF
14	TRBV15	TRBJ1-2	CATSRGTGNYGYTF
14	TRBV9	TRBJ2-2	CASSGQGWTGELFF
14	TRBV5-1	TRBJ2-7	CARSTTGYTYEQYF
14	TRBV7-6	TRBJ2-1	CASSPTTSRNEQFF
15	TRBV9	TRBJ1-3	CASSVGAEPGNTIYF
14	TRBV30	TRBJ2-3	CAWSVRGNTDTQYF
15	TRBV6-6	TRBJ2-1	CASSYLSRDTPPWFF
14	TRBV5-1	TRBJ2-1	CASRAGQGFNEQFF
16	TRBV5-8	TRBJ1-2	CASSYPGQRAPYGYTF
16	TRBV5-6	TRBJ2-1	CASSFGQGLGYNEQFF
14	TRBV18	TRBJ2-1	CASSPHGGAVEQFF
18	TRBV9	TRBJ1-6	CASSAGDRASSYNSPLHF
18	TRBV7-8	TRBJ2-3	CASSLIGLAGVITDTQYF
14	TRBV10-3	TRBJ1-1	CAITDDRGGREAFF
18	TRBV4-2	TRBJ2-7	CASSQGTSGRTSPYEQYF
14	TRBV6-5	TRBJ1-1	CASSYGTANTEAFF
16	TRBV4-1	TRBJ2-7	CASSQDPGGQSYEQYF
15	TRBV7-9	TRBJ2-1	CASSLRGQVYNEQFF
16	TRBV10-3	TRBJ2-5	CAISEPGTGSGETQYF
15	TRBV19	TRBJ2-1	CASRISGAGVVEQFF
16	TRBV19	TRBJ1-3	CASSILWAASGNTIYF
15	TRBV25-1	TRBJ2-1	CASSILGGSYNEQFF
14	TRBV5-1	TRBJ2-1	CASSLEAGVSEQFF
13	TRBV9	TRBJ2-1	CASSVAEYNEQFF
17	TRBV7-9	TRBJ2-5	CASSFGTSGRISETQYF